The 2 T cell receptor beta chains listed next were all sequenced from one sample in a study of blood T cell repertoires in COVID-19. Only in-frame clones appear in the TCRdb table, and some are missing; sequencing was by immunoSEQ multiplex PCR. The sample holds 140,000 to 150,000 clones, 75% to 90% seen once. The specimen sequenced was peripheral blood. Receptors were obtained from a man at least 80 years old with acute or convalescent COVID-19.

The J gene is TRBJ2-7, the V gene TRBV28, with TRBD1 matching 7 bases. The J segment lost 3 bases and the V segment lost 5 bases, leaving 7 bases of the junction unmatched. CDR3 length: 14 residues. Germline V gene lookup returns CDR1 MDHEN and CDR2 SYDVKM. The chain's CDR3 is CASSPRGKGYEQYF. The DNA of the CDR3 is TGTGCCAGCAGTCCCAGGGGGAAAGGCTACGAGCAGTACTTC.

The CDR3 reads CASSDYPQVAFQPQHF. The CDR3 nucleotides read TGTGCCAGCAGTGACTACCCTCAGGTGGCCTTTCAGCCCCAGCATTTT. This rearrangement joins TRBV6-4 to TRBJ1-5; unclear D gene. CDR1 is MRHNA and CDR2 is SNTAGT in the germline V gene. Trimming took off 1 base at V and 6 bases at J, with 16 bases between the two ends. The CDR3 loop spans 16 amino acids.